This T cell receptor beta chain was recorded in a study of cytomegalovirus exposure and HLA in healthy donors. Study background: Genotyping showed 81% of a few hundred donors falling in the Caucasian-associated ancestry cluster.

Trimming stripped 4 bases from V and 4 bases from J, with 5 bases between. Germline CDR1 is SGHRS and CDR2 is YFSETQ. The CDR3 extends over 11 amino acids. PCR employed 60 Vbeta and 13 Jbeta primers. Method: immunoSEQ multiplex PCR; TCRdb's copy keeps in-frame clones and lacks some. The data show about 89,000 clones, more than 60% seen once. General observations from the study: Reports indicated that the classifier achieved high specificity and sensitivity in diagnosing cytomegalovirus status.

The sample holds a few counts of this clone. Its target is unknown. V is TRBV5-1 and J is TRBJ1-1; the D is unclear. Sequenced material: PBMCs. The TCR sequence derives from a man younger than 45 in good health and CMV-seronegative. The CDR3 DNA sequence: TGCGCCAGCAGCGGCAGCACTGAAGCTTTCTTT. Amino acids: CASSGSTEAFF.